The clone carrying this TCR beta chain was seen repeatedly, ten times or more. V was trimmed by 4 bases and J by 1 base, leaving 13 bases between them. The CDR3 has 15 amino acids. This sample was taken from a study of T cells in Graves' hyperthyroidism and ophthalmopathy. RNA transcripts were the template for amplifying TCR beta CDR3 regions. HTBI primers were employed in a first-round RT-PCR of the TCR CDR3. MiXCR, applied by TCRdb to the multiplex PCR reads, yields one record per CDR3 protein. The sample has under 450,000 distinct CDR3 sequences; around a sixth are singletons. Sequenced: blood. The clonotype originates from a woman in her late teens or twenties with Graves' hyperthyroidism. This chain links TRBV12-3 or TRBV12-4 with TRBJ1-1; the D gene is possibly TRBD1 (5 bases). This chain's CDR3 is CASSWKGRGNTEAFF. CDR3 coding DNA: TGTGCCAGCAGTTGGAAGGGACGGGGGAACACTGAAGCTTTCTTT.